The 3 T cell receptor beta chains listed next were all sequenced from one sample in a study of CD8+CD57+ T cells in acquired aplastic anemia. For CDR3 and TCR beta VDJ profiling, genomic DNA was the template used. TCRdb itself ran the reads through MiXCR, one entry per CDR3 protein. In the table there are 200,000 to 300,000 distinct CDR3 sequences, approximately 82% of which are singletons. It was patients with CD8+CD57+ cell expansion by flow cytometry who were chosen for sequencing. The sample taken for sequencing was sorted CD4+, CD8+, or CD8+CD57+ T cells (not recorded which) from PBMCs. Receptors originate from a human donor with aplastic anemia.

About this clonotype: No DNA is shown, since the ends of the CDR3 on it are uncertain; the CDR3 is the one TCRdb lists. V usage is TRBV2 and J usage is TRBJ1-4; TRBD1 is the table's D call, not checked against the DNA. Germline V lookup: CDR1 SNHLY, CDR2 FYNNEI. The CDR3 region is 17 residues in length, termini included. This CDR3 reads CASSESYSNQPQHFGDF.

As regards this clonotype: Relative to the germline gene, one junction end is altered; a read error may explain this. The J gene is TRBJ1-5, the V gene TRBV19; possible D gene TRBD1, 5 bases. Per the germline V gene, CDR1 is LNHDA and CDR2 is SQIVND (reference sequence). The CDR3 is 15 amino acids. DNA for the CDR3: TGTGCCACAAGTATTACTTGGGGGTACAATCAGCCCCAGCTCTTT. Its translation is CATSITWGYNQPQLF. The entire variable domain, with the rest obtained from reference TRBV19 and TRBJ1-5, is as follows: DGGITQSPKYLFRKEGQNVTLSCEQNLNHDAMYWYRQDPGQGLRLIYYSQIVNDFQKGDIAEGYSVSREKKESFPLTVTSAQKNPTAFYLCATSITWGYNQPQLFGDGTRLSIL.

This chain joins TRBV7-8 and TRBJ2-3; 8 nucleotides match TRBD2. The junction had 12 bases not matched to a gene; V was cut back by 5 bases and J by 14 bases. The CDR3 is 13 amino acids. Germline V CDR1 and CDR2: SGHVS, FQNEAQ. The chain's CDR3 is CASSVAGGPDPYF. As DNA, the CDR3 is TGTGCCAGCAGCGTCGCGGGAGGACCCGATCCGTATTTT. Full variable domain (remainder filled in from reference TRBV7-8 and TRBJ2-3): GAGVSQSPRYKVAKRGQDVALRCDPISGHVSLFWYQQALGQGPEFLTYFQNEAQLDKSGLPSDRFFAERPEGSVSTLKIQRTQQEDSAVYLCASSVAGGPDPYFGPGTRLTVL.